A single sample gave rise to the 23 T cell receptor beta chains below, sequenced in a study of cytomegalovirus exposure and HLA in healthy donors. Both 60 Vbeta primers and 13 Jbeta primers went into the PCR. Method: immunoSEQ multiplex PCR; TCRdb's copy keeps in-frame clones and lacks some. Of about 67,000 clones listed, around 63% are singletons. Sequenced input: PBMCs. These receptors were taken from a woman in her thirties in good health and CMV-seronegative.

The J gene is TRBJ2-1, the V gene TRBV5-4; the D is unclear. Germline V gene data show CDR1 as SGHNT and CDR2 as YYREEE (reference sequence). Between the trimmed V and J ends, which lost 0 bases and 1 base, there was a span of 5 bases. The CDR3 loop spans 14 amino acids. CDR3 DNA: TGTGCCAGCAGCTTGGGTCAGTCCTACAATGAGCAGTTCTTC. The encoded protein is CASSLGQSYNEQFF.

This clone was seen just once. The CDR3 region has the DNA TGTGCCAGCAGCCTCCGGACTAGCGGGTACAATGAGCAGTTCTTC. This gives the protein CASSLRTSGYNEQFF. The J gene is TRBJ2-1, the V gene TRBV7-9; TRBD2 agrees at 11 bases. V lost 5 bases to trimming and J lost 4 bases; unmatched junction nucleotides: 4. This CDR3 spans 15 amino acids. CDR1 is SEHNR and CDR2 is FQNEAQ in the germline V gene (reference sequence). Drawing the rest from reference TRBV7-9 and TRBJ2-1, the complete variable domain is DTGVSQNPRHKITKRGQNVTFRCDPISEHNRLYWYRQTLGQGPEFLTYFQNEAQLEKSRLLSDRFSAERPKGSFSTLEIQRTEQGDSAMYLCASSLRTSGYNEQFFGPGTRLTVL.

This chain joins TRBV5-6 and TRBJ1-1, with D perhaps matching TRBD1 (6 bases). This CDR3 spans 15 amino acids. Germline CDR1 is SGHDT and CDR2 is YYEEEE. Trimming removed 2 bases from V and 1 base from J, with 12 bases in between. CDR3 nucleotide sequence: TGTGCCAGCAGCTTTCCTACAGGGTCGAACACTGAAGCTTTCTTT. Protein: CASSFPTGSNTEAFF.

The CDR3 bases are TGTGCCAGCAGCACCAGACTAGGAGGGACCGGGGAGCTGTTTTTT. Translation: CASSTRLGGTGELFF. The chain employs TRBV5-6 and TRBJ2-2; D may be TRBD2 (6 bases). The germline gives CDR1 SGHDT, CDR2 YYEEEE. V was cut by 4 bases and J by 5 bases, with 15 bases left in between. This CDR3 has 15 residues.

On this clone: The germline gene is not matched at one end of the junction; a read error may be the cause. The CDR3 is CAGSDHGQPNTEAFF. CDR3 DNA sequence: TGTGCCGGCAGCGACCACGGACAGCCTAACACTGAAGCTTTCTTT. The chain has TRBV6-1 and TRBJ1-1; D possibly corresponds to TRBD1 (6 bases). CDR1 is MNHNS, CDR2 SASEGT, per germline. The length of the CDR3 is 15 residues.

This sequence joins TRBV2 and TRBJ1-4; 8 bases match TRBD1. This CDR3 spans 14 amino acids. V trimming: 7 bases; J trimming: 7 bases; junction bases outside the gene matches: 8. Per germline, CDR1 SNHLY and CDR2 FYNNEI. CDR3 amino acids: CASTSQGVREKLFF. The CDR3 DNA reads TGTGCCAGCACGTCACAGGGGGTCCGTGAAAAACTGTTTTTT.

This clone was detected only a few times. The V call is TRBV7-6, the J call TRBJ2-2; perhaps TRBD1 as D (5 bases). V lost 1 base, J lost 9 bases, and 6 bases lay in between. Germline CDR1 is SGHVS and CDR2 is FNYEAQ. This CDR3 spans 12 amino acids. The CDR3 region has the DNA TGTGCCAGCAGCTTAGGGACACGGGAGCTGTTTTTT. It is translated as CASSLGTRELFF.

The V call is TRBV7-6, the J call TRBJ1-4, with 7 bases that match TRBD1. The CDR3 loop spans 16 amino acids. J gave up 4 bases and V 5 bases, and 10 bases lay outside the gene matches. From germline, CDR1 is SGHVS and CDR2 FNYEAQ. The chain's CDR3 is CASSQEYRGRNEKLFF. The CDR3 coding sequence is TGTGCCAGCAGCCAAGAATACAGGGGTCGTAATGAAAAACTGTTTTTT.

The chain links TRBV7-2 to TRBJ1-5, with a weak D call TRBD1 (6 bases). The CDR3 length is 13 residues. The germline CDR1 and CDR2 sequences are SGHTA and FQGNSA. V lost 4 bases, J lost 4 bases, and 8 bases lay in between. The CDR3 nucleotides read TGTGCCAGCAGCTCAGACAGGAATCAGCCCCAGCATTTT. It yields the protein CASSSDRNQPQHF. Combining the CDR3 with reference TRBV7-2 and TRBJ1-5 gives the whole variable domain GAGVSQSPSNKVTEKGKDVELRCDPISGHTALYWYRQSLGQGLEFLIYFQGNSAPDKSGLPSDRFSAERTGGSVSTLTIQRTQQEDSAVYLCASSSDRNQPQHFGDGTRLSIL.

This clone was detected a few times. This sequence joins TRBV9 and TRBJ1-2, with TRBD1 identical over 7 bases. Unmatched junction bases numbered 7, after V lost 0 bases and J lost 2 bases. The CDR3 consists of 16 residues. CDR1 and CDR2 (germline): SGDLS, YYNGEE. CDR3 amino acids: CASSVATTGSNYGYTF. CDR3 sequence (DNA): TGTGCCAGCAGCGTAGCTACGACAGGGAGCAACTATGGCTACACCTTC.

The chain links TRBV15 to TRBJ1-5; no clear D gene. Deletions cut 0 bases from V and 11 bases from J, with 8 bases between. The CDR3 runs 12 residues. Germline V CDR1 and CDR2: LNHNV, YYDKDF (reference sequence). The CDR3 DNA reads as TGTGCCACCAGCAGAGACGCAGGTACCCAGCATTTT. It codes for CATSRDAGTQHF.

CDR3 bases: TGTGCCAGCAGGGCCGCGTTAGTAGAGGACAGGGCTGCCGCTTTCTTT. Amino acid sequence: CASRAALVEDRAAAFF. This chain connects TRBV7-8 to TRBJ1-1; 8 nucleotides match TRBD1. Germline V lookup: CDR1 SGHVS, CDR2 FQNEAQ. CDR3 length: 16 residues. V dropped 6 bases and J dropped 11; count of bases not matched to a gene: 20.

This clone was counted a single time. This chain links TRBV5-4 with TRBJ2-3; no definite D call. This CDR3 contains 13 residues. V dropped 0 bases and J dropped 4 bases, with 6 bases sitting between them. Germline V lookup: CDR1 SGHNT, CDR2 YYREEE (reference sequence). CDR3 nucleotide sequence: TGTGCCAGCAGCTTGGGGCCTCCAGATACGCAGTATTTT. It codes for CASSLGPPDTQYF.

The gene calls are TRBV7-8 and TRBJ1-1; D unresolved. CDR1 is SGHVS and CDR2 is FQNEAQ in the germline V gene. Trimming removed 4 bases at V and 4 bases at J, with 10 bases between. This CDR3 has 13 residues. As DNA, the CDR3 is TGTGCCAGCAGCTATCCCCTCGGCACTGAAGCTTTCTTT. Protein sequence: CASSYPLGTEAFF.

The chain is built from TRBV5-4 and TRBJ2-7, with 9 bases aligning to TRBD1. The CDR3 has 14 residues. Unmatched junction bases numbered 4, after V lost 4 bases and J lost 2 bases. Germline lookup yields CDR1 SGHNT and CDR2 YYREEE (reference sequence). CDR3 sequence (DNA): TGTGCCAGCAGCCCTGACAGGGGGACCTACGAGCAGTACTTC. Translation: CASSPDRGTYEQYF.

The chain joins TRBV7-9 to TRBJ1-2; no firm D call. The length of the CDR3 is 16 residues. In germline, CDR1 is SEHNR, CDR2 FQNEAQ (reference sequence). V was shortened by 3 bases and J by 2 bases, with 16 bases between the two germline ends. As DNA, the CDR3 is TGTGCCAGCAGCTTTCCCGGAGGGAGCACAAACTATGGCTACACCTTC. This codes for CASSFPGGSTNYGYTF.

V gene TRBV7-2 combines with J gene TRBJ2-1, with TRBD2 matching 11 bases. Germline V gene sequence: CDR1 SGHTA, CDR2 FQGNSA. J was trimmed by 0 bases and V by 5 bases; bases with no gene match: 9. The CDR3 is 18 amino acids. The CDR3 DNA reads as TGTGCCAGCAGCAGGGGGCTAGCGGGGGGCCGCTCCTACAATGAGCAGTTCTTC. Its protein product is CASSRGLAGGRSYNEQFF.

In its sample, this clone was seen a few times. J is TRBJ1-1 and V is TRBV6-6, with TRBD1 matching 7 bases. This CDR3 is 14 amino acids long. Germline trimming cut 3 bases from V and 4 bases from J; bases unmatched to any gene: 5. CDR1 and CDR2 from the germline V gene are MNHNY and SVGAGI (reference sequence). The CDR3 DNA is TGTGCCAGCAGTTATGGGCAGGGGGGCACTGAAGCTTTCTTT. This codes for CASSYGQGGTEAFF.

This clone was seen just once. The J gene is TRBJ1-2, the V gene TRBV9; 8 nucleotides line up with TRBD1. This CDR3 is built from 13 residues. CDR1 SGDLS and CDR2 YYNGEE come from the germline V gene. J gave up 7 bases and V 4 bases, and 6 bases lay outside the gene matches. CDR3 sequence: CASSIRTGSGYTF. The DNA for the CDR3 is TGTGCCAGCAGCATCCGGACAGGGAGTGGCTACACCTTC.

The V gene is TRBV5-1, the J gene TRBJ1-4, with D possibly TRBD1 on 6 matching bases. Per germline, CDR1 SGHRS and CDR2 YFSETQ. Trimming cost V 0 bases and J 6 bases, with 9 bases left between them. CDR3 length: 14 amino acids. CDR3 DNA sequence: TGCGCCAGCAGCTTGGACAGGGTAGATGAAAAACTGTTTTTT. Translating gives CASSLDRVDEKLFF.

As concerns this clone: The same CDR3 also results from other DNA sequences found in this sample. This chain connects TRBV5-4 to TRBJ1-2, with D perhaps matching TRBD1 (6 bases). The V end lost 4 bases, the J end lost 8 bases, and 21 bases lay between the germline ends. The CDR3 runs 15 residues. Germline V CDR1 and CDR2: SGHNT, YYREEE (reference sequence). CDR3 in DNA: TGTGCCAGCAGCCTGGGGGCCAGGGGCCCCAGCGGCTACACCTTC. This encodes CASSLGARGPSGYTF.

This clone has just a few counts. This chain links TRBV4-2 with TRBJ2-3; D unresolved. The germline CDR1 and CDR2 sequences are LGHNA and YNFKEQ. The CDR3 totals 17 residues. Trimming pared 6 bases from V and 5 bases from J, leaving 24 bases between. As DNA, the CDR3 is TGTGCCAGCAGATCATCCTCGGGTAGGAATCGAGGAGATACGCAGTATTTT. Translating it yields CASRSSSGRNRGDTQYF.

This chain connects TRBV7-9 to TRBJ1-2, with D possibly being TRBD1 (5 bases). Per germline, CDR1 SEHNR and CDR2 FQNEAQ (reference sequence). Trimming shortened V by 5 bases and J by 2 bases, and 9 bases separated the two germline ends. The CDR3 loop spans 13 amino acids. CDR3 residues: CASSDSWNYGYTF. In nucleotides, the CDR3 is TGTGCCAGCAGCGACAGTTGGAACTATGGCTACACCTTC.